Listed here are 5 T cell receptor beta chains from one sample, sequenced in a study of blood T cell repertoires in COVID-19 (dated by TCRdb to between 2020 and 2021). Libraries were made using the immunoSEQ multiplex PCR assay. TCRdb stores this immuneACCESS table with in-frame sequences only. Part of the clones is absent; in the studies checked, under half of the shortfall reflects unresolved V genes, and no reason is known for the rest. The sample has under 300,000 clones on record, around nine tenths of them singletons. Clones ranked in the top ten supply 0.94% of the sample. Sequenced: peripheral blood. The receptors were sampled from a woman between 35 and 50 years old who had recovered from COVID-19.

The CDR3 coding sequence is TGTGCCAGCAGCGTAGCCCCTCTACTAGCGGGAGGGGGAGAGACCCAGTACTTC. It codes for CASSVAPLLAGGGETQYF. The chain joins TRBV9 to TRBJ2-5; TRBD2 agrees at 13 bases. The CDR3 has 18 amino acids. V lost 0 bases, J lost 4 bases, and 9 bases stayed unmatched. Per the germline V gene, CDR1 is SGDLS and CDR2 is YYNGEE.

The chain links TRBV6-1 to TRBJ2-4, with 7 bases fitting TRBD1. The V segment lost 3 bases and the J segment 3 bases; nucleotides outside the gene matches: 8. Per the germline V gene, CDR1 is MNHNS and CDR2 is SASEGT. CDR3 length equals 16 residues. As DNA, the CDR3 is TGTGCCAGCAGTGATTCAGGGGGTGGCAACAAAAACATTCAGTACTTC. Translated: CASSDSGGGNKNIQYF.

At least ten counts were recorded for this clone. V usage is TRBV21-1 and J usage is TRBJ2-1; the D call in the table, TRBD2, was not verified against the DNA. TRBV21-1 is classified as a pseudogene. CDR3 length: 17 amino acids. The CDR3 region has the DNA TGTGCCAGCAGCGGTTTATCCGCGCGGGGGGCGAAGAGTGAGCAGTTCTTC. As protein: CASSGLSARGAKSEQFF.

The chain joins TRBV18 to TRBJ2-7; 7 bases are a match to TRBD1. Germline lookup yields CDR1 KGHSH and CDR2 LQKENI. The CDR3 is 15 residues long. V lost 6 bases and J lost 2; bases outside the gene matches: 10. The CDR3 nucleotides read TGTGCCAGCTCCCGATCCGGGACAGAAGCCTACGAGCAGTACTTC. Its protein is CASSRSGTEAYEQYF.

The chain has TRBV19 and TRBJ2-1; 7 nucleotides line up with TRBD2. The germline CDR1 and CDR2 sequences are LNHDA and SQIVND (reference sequence). Trimming cost V 6 bases and J 2 bases; bases outside gene matches: 7. The CDR3 spans 15 residues. The chain's CDR3 is CASSSPSGPYNEQFF. CDR3 bases: TGTGCCAGTAGCTCTCCTAGCGGACCCTACAATGAGCAGTTCTTC.